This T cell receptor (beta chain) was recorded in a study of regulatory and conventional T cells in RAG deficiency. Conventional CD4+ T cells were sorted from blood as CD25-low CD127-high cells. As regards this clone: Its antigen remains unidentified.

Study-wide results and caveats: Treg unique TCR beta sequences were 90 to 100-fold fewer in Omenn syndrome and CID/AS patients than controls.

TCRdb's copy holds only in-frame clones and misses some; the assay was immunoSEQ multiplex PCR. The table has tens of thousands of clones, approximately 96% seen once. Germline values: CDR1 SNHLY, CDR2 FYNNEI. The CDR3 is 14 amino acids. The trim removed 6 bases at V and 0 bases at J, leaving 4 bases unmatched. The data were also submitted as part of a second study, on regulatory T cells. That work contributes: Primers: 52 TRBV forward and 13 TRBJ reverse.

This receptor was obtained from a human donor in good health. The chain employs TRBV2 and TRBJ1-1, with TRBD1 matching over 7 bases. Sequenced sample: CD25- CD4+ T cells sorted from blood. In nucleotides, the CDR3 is TGTGCCAGCAGGACGGGACAGATGAACACTGAAGCTTTCTTT. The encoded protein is CASRTGQMNTEAFF.